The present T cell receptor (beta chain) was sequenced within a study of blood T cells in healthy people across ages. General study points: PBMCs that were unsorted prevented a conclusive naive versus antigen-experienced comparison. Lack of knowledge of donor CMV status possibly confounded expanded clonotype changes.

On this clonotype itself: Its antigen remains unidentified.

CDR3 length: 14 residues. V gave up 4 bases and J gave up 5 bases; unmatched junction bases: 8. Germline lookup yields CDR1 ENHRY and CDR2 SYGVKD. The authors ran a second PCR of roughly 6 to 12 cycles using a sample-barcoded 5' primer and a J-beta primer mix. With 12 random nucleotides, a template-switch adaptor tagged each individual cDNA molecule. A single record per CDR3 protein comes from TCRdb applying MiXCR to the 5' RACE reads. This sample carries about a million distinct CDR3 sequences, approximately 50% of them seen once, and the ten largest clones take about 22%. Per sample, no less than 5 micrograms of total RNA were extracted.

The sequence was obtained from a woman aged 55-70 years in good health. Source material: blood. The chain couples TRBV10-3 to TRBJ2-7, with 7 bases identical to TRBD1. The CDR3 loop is CAISAPGQENEQYF. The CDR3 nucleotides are TGTGCCATCAGTGCACCCGGACAGGAAAACGAGCAGTACTTC.